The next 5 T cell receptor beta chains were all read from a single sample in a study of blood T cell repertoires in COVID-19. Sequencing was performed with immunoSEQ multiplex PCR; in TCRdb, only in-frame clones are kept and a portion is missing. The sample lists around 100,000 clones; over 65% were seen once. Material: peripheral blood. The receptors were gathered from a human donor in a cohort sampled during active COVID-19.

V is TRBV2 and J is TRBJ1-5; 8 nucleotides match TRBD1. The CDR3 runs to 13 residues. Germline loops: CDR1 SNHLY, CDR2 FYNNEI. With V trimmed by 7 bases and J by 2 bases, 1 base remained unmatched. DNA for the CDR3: TGTGCCAGCAAGGGACAGGGCAATCAGCCCCAGCATTTT. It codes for CASKGQGNQPQHF.

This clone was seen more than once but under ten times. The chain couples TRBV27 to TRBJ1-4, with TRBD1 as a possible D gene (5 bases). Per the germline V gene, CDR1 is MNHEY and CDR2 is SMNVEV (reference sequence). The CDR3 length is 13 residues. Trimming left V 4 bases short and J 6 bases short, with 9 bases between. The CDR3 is CASSYRWDEKLFF. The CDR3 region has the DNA TGTGCCAGCAGTTACAGGTGGGATGAAAAACTGTTTTTT.

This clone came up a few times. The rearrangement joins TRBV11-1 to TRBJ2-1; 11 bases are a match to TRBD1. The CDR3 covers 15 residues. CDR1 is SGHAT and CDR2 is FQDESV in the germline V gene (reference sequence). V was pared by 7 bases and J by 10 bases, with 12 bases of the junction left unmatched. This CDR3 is CASTPMGQGVGEQFF. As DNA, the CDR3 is TGTGCCAGCACCCCCATGGGACAGGGGGTAGGGGAGCAGTTCTTC.

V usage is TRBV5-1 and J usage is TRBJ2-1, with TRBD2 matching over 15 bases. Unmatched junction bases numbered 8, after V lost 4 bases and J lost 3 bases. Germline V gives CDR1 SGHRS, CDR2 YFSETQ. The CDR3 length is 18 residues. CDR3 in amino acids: CASSPGTSGGPRYNEQFF. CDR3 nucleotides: TGCGCCAGCAGCCCAGGGACTAGCGGGGGGCCCCGCTACAATGAGCAGTTCTTC. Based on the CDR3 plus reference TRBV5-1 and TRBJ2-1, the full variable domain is KAGVTQTPRYLIKTRGQQVTLSCSPISGHRSVSWYQQTPGQGLQFLFEYFSETQRNKGNFPGRFSGRQFSNSRSEMNVSTLELGDSALYLCASSPGTSGGPRYNEQFFGPGTRLTVL.

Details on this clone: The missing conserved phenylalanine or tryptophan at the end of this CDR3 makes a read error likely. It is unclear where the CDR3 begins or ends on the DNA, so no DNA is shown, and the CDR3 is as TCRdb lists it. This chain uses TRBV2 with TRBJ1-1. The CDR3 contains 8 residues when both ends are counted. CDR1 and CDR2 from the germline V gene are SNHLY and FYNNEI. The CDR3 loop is CAREGILT.